What follows describes a single T cell receptor beta chain. RNA transcripts gave rise to amplified TCR beta CDR3 regions. First-round RT-PCR targeting the TCR CDR3 was performed with the HTBI primer set. TCRdb ran MiXCR on the multiplex PCR reads and lists one entry per CDR3 protein. This sample has 300,000 to 450,000 distinct CDR3 sequences, with 15% to 20% found just once. Germline V gene sequence: CDR1 MNHNS, CDR2 SASEGT. V lost 6 bases and J lost 1, with 16 bases in between. The CDR3 spans 15 residues. These data originate in a study of T cells in Graves' hyperthyroidism and ophthalmopathy. The chain employs TRBV6-1 and TRBJ2-7; perhaps TRBD1 as D (6 bases). Material for sequencing was blood. The TCR originated in a woman between 40 and 50 years old with Graves' ophthalmopathy. CDR3 bases: TGTGCCAGCAGACAGACCGGACAGCTTTCCTACGAGCAGTACTTC. Residues: CASRQTGQLSYEQYF.